The present T cell receptor beta chain was sequenced within a study of regulatory and conventional T cells in breast cancer (dated by TCRdb to about 2015). The germline V and J ends show losses of 4 bases and 8 bases respectively, and no gene match explains 2 bases of the junction. CDR3 length: 14 amino acids, cysteine to phenylalanine. Just the 42-base CDR3 DNA is kept, in frame starting at base 1. Reading the germline V gene gives CDR1 SGHVS and CDR2 FNYEAQ. The protocol used for the library was PCR. The sequencer listed for this sample is 454 GS FLX Titanium. The raw public reads went through TCRdb reprocessing: fastp at Q25, MiXCR clone calling, in-frame beta chains kept. Rows merge per CDR3 protein into single entries with the most common DNA and genes. The sample profile shows over a thousand distinct CDR3 sequences; less than 45% of them were found once. The ten largest clones capture around a fifth of the sample.

A word on this clonotype: Its specific antigen is unknown. Base qualities were left out, and no much larger clone turns up one base away.

Specimen: regulatory T cells from blood. The sequence was obtained from a female donor with breast cancer. The chain is encoded by TRBV7-6 joined to TRBJ1-6, with 10 junctional bases fitting TRBD1. This receptor has the CDR3 CASSSGQGDSPLHF. The nucleotide sequence reads as follows: TGTGCCAGCAGCTCAGGACAGGGGGATTCACCCCTCCACTTT. With the portions outside the CDR3 filled from the reference TRBV7-6 and TRBJ1-6 genes, the complete variable region becomes GAGVSQSPRYKVTKRGQDVALRCDPISGHVSLYWYRQALGQGPEFLTYFNYEAQQDKSGLPNDRFSAERPEGSISTLTIQRTEQRDSAMYRCASSSGQGDSPLHFGNGTRLTVT.